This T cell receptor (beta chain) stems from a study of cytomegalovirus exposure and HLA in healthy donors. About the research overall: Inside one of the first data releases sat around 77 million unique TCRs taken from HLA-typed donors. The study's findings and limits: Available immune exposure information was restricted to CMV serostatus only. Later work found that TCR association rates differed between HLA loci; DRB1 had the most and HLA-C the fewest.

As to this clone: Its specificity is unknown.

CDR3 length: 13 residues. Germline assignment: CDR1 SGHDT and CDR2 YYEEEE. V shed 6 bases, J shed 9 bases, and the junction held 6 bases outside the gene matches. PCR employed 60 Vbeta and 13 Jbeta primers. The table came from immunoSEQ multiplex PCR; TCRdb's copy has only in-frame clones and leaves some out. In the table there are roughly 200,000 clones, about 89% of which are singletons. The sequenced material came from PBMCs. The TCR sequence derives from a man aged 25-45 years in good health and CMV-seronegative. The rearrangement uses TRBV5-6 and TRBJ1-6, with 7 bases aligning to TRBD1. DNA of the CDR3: TGTGCCAGCAACATTGACAGGGTTTCACCCCTCCACTTT. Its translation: CASNIDRVSPLHF.